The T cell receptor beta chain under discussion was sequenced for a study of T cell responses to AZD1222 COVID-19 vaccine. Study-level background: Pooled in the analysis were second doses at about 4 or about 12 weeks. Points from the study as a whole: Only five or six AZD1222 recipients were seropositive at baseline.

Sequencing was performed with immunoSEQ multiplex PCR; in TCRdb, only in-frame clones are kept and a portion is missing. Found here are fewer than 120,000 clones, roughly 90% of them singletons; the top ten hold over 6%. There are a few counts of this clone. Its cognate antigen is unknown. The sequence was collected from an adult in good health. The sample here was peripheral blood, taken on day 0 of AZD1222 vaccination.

The CDR3 DNA is TGTGCCAGCAGTTTAGACTCTGTAGAGACCCAGTACTTC. Its protein is CASSLDSVETQYF. The V and J genes are TRBV27 and TRBJ2-5, with D uncertain. Trimming cost V 2 bases and J 4 bases, with 8 bases left between them. Germline V gives CDR1 MNHEY, CDR2 SMNVEV (reference sequence). There are 13 residues in the CDR3.